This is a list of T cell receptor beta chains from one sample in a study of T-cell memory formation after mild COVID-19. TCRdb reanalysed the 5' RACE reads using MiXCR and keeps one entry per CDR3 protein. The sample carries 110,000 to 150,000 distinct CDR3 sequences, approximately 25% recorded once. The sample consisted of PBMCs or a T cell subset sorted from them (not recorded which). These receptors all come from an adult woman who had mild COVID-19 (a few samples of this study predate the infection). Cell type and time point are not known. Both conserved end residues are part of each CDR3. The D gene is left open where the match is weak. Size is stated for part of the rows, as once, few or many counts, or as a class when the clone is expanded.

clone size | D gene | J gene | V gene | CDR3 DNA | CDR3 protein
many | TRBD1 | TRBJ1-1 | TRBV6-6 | TGTGCCAGCAGTAAGCCGGGACAGGGTAACACTGAAGCTTTCTTT | CASSKPGQGNTEAFF
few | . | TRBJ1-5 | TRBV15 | TGTGCCACCAGCAGAGGTTCGGAAAATCAGCCCCAGCATTTT | CATSRGSENQPQHF
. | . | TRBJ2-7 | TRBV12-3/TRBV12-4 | TGTGCCAGCAGCCCCGCCTTCTACGAGCAGTACTTC | CASSPAFYEQYF
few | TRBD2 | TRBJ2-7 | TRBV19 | TGTGCCAGTAGTGTAGCGGGAGGTTCGTACGAGCAGTACTTC | CASSVAGGSYEQYF
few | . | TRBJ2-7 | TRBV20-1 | TGCAGTGCTTCGACTCGGGGCTACGAGCAGTACTTC | CSASTRGYEQYF
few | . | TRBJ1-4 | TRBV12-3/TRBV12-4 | TGTGCCAGCAGTTTAACGTCACCCCTTCGATTTTTT | CASSLTSPLRFF
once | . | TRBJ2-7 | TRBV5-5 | TGTGCCAGCAGCTTAACGGACGGTGACGTGTACTTC | CASSLTDGDVYF
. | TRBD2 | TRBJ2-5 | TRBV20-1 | TGCAGTGCTAGAGAACTTCCGCGGGGGATTGGGACCCAGTACTTC | CSARELPRGIGTQYF
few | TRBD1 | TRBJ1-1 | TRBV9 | TGTGCCAGCAGCCCGTTTCGGGCGGGGACAGGGGGCACTGAAGCTTTCTTT | CASSPFRAGTGGTEAFF
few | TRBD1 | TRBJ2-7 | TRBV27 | TGTGCCAGCAGTTTAAGCGGGACAGGGGGCTTCGAGCAGTACTTC | CASSLSGTGGFEQYF
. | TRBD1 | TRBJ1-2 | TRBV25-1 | TGTGCCAGCAGTGTCACCGGGACAGGGTATGGCTACACCTTC | CASSVTGTGYGYTF
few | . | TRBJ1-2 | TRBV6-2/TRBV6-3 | TGTGCCACCGCACCGGCAGATAACTATGGCTACACCTTC | CATAPADNYGYTF
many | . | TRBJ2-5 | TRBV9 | TGTGCCAGCGGAAGTGGCCAAGAGACCCAGTACTTC | CASGSGQETQYF
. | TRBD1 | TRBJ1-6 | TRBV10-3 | TGTGCCACCCTGGGACAGGGAGACGTCTCACCCCTCCACTTT | CATLGQGDVSPLHF
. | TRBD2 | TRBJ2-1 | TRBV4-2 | TGTGCCAGCAGCCAGGCCGGACTAGCGGAAAACAATGAGCAGTTCTTC | CASSQAGLAENNEQFF
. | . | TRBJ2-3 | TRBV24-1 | TGTGCCACCAGTGATCCGCGGCAGGGCTACCAGGGGGATACGCAGTATTTT | CATSDPRQGYQGDTQYF
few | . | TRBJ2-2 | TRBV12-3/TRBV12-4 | TGTGCCAGCAGTTTTAACTATCGGTTAGGCACCGGGGAGCTGTTTTTT | CASSFNYRLGTGELFF
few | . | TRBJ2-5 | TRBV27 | TGTGCCAGCAGTTTCCACTGGACAGCGAGCCAAGAGACCCAGTACTTC | CASSFHWTASQETQYF
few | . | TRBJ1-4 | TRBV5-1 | TGCGCAAGCCGGGGGATGGATAATGAAAAACTGTTTTTT | CASRGMDNEKLFF